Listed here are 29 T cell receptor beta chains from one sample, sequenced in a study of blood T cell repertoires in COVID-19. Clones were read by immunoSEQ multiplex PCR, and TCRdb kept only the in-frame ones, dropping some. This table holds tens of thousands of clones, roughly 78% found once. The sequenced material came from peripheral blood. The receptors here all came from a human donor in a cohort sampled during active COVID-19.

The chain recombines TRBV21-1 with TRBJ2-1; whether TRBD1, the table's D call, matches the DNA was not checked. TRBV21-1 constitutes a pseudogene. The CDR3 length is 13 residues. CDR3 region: CASSARDSHEQFF. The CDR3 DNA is TGTGCCAGCAGCGCCCGGGACAGCCATGAGCAGTTCTTC.

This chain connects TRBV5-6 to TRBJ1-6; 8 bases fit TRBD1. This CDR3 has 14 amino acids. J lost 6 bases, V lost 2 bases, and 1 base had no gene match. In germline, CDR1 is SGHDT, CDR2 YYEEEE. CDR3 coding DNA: TGTGCCAGCAGCTTTGGGACAGGTAATTCACCCCTCCACTTT. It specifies CASSFGTGNSPLHF.

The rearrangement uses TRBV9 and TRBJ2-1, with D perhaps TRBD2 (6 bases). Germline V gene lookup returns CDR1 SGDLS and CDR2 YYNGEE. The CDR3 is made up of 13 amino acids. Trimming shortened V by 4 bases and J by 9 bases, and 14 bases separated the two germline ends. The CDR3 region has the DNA TGTGCCAGCAGCCTGGCGGGGCCGGGTGAGCAGTTCTTC. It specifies CASSLAGPGEQFF.

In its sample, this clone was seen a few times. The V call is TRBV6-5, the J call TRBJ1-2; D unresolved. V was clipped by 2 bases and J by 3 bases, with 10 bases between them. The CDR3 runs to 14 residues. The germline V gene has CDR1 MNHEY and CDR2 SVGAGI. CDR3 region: CASSYGGEYYGYTF. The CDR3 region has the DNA TGTGCCAGCAGTTACGGCGGGGAGTACTATGGCTACACCTTC.

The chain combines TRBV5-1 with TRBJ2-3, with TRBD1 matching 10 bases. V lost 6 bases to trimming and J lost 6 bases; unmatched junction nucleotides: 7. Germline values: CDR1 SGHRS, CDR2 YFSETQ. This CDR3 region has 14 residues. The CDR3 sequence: CASTQGTGEDTQYF. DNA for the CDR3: TGCGCCAGCACCCAAGGGACAGGGGAGGATACGCAGTATTTT.

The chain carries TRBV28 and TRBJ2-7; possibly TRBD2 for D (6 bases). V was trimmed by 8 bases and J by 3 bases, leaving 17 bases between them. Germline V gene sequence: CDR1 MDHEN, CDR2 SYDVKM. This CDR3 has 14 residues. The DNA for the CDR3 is TGTGCCAGCCTTGGACGGCGGGGTCTCTACGAGCAGTACTTC. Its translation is CASLGRRGLYEQYF.

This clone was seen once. CDR3 DNA: TGTGCCAGCAGCGCCCTAGGGGAGGGCAATGAGCAGTTCTTC. As protein: CASSALGEGNEQFF. The gene calls are TRBV7-2 and TRBJ2-1; 7 nucleotides align to TRBD2. There are 14 residues in the CDR3. CDR1 and CDR2 (germline): SGHTA, FQGNSA. V was pared by 5 bases and J by 6 bases, with 7 bases of the junction left unmatched. The whole variable domain, filled in from reference TRBV7-2 and TRBJ2-1, reads GAGVSQSPSNKVTEKGKDVELRCDPISGHTALYWYRQSLGQGLEFLIYFQGNSAPDKSGLPSDRFSAERTGGSVSTLTIQRTQQEDSAVYLCASSALGEGNEQFFGPGTRLTVL.

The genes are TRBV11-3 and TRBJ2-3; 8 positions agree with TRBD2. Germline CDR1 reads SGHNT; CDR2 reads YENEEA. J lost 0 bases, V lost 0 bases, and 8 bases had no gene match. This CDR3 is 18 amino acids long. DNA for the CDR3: TGTGCCAGCAGCTTAGATCAAGCGGGGGTGTCTAGCACAGATACGCAGTATTTT. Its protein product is CASSLDQAGVSSTDTQYF.

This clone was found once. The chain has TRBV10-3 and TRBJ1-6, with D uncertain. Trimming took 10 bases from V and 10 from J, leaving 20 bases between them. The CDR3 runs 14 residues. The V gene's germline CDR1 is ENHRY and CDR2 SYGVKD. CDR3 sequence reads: CATRGGVVDSPLHF. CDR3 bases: TGTGCCACCCGGGGTGGGGTAGTTGACTCACCCCTCCACTTT.

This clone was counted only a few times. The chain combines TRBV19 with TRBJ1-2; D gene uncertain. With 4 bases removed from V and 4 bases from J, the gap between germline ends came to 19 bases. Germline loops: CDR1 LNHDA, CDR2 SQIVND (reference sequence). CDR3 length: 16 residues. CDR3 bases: TGTGCCAGTAGTACAAAATATTCGGGGTTAGGCTATGGCTACACCTTC. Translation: CASSTKYSGLGYGYTF.

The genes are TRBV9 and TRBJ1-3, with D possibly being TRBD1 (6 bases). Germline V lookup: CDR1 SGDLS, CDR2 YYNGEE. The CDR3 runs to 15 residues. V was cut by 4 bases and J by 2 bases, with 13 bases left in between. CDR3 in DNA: TGTGCCAGCAGCCCAGAAACAGGGACTGGAAACACCATATATTTT. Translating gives CASSPETGTGNTIYF.

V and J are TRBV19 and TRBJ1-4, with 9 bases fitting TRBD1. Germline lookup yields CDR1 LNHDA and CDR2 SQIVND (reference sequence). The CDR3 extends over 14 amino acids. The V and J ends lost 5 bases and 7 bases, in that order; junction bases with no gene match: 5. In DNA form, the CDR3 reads TGTGCCAGTAGTTCGGACAGGGGTGTTGAAAAACTGTTTTTT. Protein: CASSSDRGVEKLFF.

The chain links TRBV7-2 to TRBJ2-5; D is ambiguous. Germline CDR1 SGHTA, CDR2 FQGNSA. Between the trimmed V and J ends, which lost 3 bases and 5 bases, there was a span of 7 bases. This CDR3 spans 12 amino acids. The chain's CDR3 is CASSLRSETQYF. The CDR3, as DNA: TGTGCCAGCAGCTTGAGGTCTGAGACCCAGTACTTC.

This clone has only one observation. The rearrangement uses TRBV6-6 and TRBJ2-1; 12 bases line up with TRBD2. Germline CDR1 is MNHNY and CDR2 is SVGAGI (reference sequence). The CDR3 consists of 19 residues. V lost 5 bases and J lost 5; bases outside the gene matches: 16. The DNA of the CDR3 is TGTGCCAGCAGTCGTGGACCAGGTCTAGCGGGGGGGCCCAACAATGAGCAGTTCTTC. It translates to CASSRGPGLAGGPNNEQFF.

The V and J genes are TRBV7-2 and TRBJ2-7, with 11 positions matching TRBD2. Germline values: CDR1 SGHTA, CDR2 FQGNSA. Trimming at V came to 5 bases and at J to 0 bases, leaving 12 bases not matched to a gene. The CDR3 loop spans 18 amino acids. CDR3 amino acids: CASSRSHSGGASSYEQYF. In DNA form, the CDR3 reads TGTGCCAGCAGCCGTAGTCATAGCGGGGGGGCCTCCTCCTACGAGCAGTACTTC.

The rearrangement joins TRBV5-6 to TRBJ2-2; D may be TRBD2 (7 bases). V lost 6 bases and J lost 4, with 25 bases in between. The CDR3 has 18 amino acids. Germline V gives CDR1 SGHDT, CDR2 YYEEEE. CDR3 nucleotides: TGTGCCAGCACCACCCGGATCGGGGGGCCGGGGTCCACCGGGGAGCTGTTTTTT. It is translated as CASTTRIGGPGSTGELFF.

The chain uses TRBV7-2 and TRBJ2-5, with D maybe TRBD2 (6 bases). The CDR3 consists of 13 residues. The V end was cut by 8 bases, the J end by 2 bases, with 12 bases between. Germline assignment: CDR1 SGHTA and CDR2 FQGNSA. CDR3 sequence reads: CASVPGGQETQYF. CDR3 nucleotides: TGTGCCAGCGTGCCCGGGGGTCAAGAGACCCAGTACTTC.

CDR3 in amino acids: CASRLRGRGAWNTEAFF. Written as DNA, the CDR3 is TGTGCCAGCAGACTGCGGGGGAGGGGGGCGTGGAACACTGAAGCTTTCTTT. V usage is TRBV27 and J usage is TRBJ1-1, with D possibly being TRBD1 (6 bases). The germline gives CDR1 MNHEY, CDR2 SMNVEV (reference sequence). This CDR3 region has 17 residues. With 6 bases removed from V and 1 base from J, the gap between germline ends came to 21 bases.

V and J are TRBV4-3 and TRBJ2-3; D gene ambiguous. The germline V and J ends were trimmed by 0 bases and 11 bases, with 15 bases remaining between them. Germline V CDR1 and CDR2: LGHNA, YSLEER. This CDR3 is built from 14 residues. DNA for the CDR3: TGCGCCAGCAGCCAAGAAGCGACCCTAGTGGAGCAGTATTTT. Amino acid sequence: CASSQEATLVEQYF.

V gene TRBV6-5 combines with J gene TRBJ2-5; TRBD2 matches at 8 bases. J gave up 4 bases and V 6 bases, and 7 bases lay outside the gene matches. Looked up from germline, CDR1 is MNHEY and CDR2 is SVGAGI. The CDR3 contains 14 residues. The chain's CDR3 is CASSRAAGVETQYF. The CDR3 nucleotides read TGTGCCAGCAGCAGGGCAGCGGGGGTAGAGACCCAGTACTTC.

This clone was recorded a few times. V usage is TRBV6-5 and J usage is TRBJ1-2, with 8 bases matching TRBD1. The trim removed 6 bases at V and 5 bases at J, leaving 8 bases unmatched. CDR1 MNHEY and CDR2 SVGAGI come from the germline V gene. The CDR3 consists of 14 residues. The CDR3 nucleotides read TGTGCCAGCAGCTTCACCGGGACAGGATATGGCTACACCTTC. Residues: CASSFTGTGYGYTF.

The CDR3 DNA follows: TGTGCCATCAGTGGAGGAACTATCTCCTACGAGCAGTACTTC. Translating it yields CAISGGTISYEQYF. The chain employs TRBV10-3 and TRBJ2-7; D not resolved. Germline V gene sequence: CDR1 ENHRY, CDR2 SYGVKD. V dropped 4 bases and J dropped 0 bases, with 10 bases sitting between them. The CDR3 consists of 14 residues.

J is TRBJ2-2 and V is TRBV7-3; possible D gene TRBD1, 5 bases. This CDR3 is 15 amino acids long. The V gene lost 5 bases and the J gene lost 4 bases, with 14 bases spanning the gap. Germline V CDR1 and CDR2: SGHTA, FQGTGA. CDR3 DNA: TGTGCCAGCAGCCCGCTCGACAGTTCCACCGGGGAGCTGTTTTTT. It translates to CASSPLDSSTGELFF.

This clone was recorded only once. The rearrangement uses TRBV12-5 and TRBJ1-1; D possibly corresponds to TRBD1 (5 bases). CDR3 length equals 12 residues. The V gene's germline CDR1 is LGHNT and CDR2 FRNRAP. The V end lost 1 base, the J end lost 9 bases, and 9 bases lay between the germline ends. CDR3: CASGLAGWKAFF. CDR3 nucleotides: TGTGCTAGTGGTTTGGCAGGGTGGAAAGCTTTCTTT. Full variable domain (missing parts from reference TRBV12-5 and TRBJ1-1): DARVTQTPRHKVTEMGQEVTMRCQPILGHNTVFWYRQTMMQGLELLAYFRNRAPLDDSGMPKDRFSAEMPDATLATLKIQPSEPRDSAVYFCASGLAGWKAFFGQGTRLTVV.

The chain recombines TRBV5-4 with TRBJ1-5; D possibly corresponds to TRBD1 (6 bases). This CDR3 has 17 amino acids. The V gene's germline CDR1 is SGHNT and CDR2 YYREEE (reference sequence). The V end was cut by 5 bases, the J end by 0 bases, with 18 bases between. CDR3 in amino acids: CASSSGPGALSNQPQHF. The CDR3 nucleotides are TGTGCCAGCAGTTCTGGACCAGGGGCCCTTAGCAATCAGCCCCAGCATTTT.

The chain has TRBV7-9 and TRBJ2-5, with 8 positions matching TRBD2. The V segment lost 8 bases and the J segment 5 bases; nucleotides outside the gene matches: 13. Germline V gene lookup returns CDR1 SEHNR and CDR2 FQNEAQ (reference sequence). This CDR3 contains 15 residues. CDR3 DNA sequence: TGTGCCAGCTCGGGTGACGGGGGGGCAAGTGAGACCCAGTACTTC. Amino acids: CASSGDGGASETQYF.

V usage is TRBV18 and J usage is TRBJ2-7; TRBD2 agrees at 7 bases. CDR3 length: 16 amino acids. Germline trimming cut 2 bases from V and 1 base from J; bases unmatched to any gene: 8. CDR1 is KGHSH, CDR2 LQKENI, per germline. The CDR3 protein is CASSPTSGRGSYEQYF. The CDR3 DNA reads TGTGCCAGCTCACCAACCTCAGGGAGGGGATCCTACGAGCAGTACTTC.

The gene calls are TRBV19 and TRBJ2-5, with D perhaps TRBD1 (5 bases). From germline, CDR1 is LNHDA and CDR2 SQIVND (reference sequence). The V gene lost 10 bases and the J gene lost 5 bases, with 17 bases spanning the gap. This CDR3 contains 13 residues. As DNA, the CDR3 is TGTGCCACGAAACGAAGGGGTTTGGAGACCCAGTACTTC. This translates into CATKRRGLETQYF.

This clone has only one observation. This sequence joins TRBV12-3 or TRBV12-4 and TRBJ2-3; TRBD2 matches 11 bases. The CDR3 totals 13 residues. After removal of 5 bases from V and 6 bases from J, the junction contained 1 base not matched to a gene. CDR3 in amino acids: CASSPSGGDTQYF. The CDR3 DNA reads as TGTGCCAGCAGTCCTAGCGGGGGGGATACGCAGTATTTT.